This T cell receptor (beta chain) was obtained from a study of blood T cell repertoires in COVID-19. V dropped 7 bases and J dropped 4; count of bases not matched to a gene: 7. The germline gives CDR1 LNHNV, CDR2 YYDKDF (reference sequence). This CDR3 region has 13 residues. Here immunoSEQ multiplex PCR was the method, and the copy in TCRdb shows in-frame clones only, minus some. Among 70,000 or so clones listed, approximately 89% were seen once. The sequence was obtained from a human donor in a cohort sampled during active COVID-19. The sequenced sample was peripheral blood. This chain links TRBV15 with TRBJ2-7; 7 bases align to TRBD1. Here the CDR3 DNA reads TGTGCCACCACTCCGACAGGGACATACGAGCAGTACTTC. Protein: CATTPTGTYEQYF.